This TCR beta chain was profiled in a study of T-cell reconstitution after alpha-beta-depleted transplantation in children (dated by TCRdb to the mid-2010s). Notes on the research overall: The study quantitatively tracked T-cell immune reconstitution after TCRalphabeta/CD19-depleted allogeneic hematopoietic cell transplantation in children using TCR repertoire profiling.

Libraries were prepared through PCR. The sample was run on an Illumina HiSeq 2500. Molecular barcoding was employed in the preparation of TCR libraries, with unique molecular identifiers being used to normalize TCRbeta repertoire quantification. TCRdb reprocessing: public reads trimmed at Q25 with fastp, clones called with MiXCR, in-frame beta chains kept. CDR3 protein duplicates are merged, each entry listing the most common genes and DNA. Counted in this sample were roughly 120,000 distinct CDR3 sequences; 20% to 25% of them appeared once. 10% of the sample lies in the top ten. V has 5 bases trimmed and J has 7 bases trimmed; junction bases matching no gene number 9. Via the germline V gene, CDR1 is SGHTA and CDR2 FQGNSA. The CDR3 runs 16 residues from the cysteine to the phenylalanine. The sequence is cut down to CDR3 DNA, 48 bases in frame from base 1. The sample holds many counts of this clonotype. This receptor's antigen is unknown. Qualities for individual bases were not recorded, and no much larger clone is one base off.

Results the study describes overall, beyond this receptor: About two months after transplant, the apparently early recovery of alphabetaT-cell counts reportedly depended on just several hundred clones that had expanded rapidly and came from non-depleted graft cells. The high TCRbeta diversity at day 60 in some patients was ascribed to recipient T cells and intrathymic progenitors that had survived conditioning. Hyperexpanded clone frequencies declined over subsequent months; after one year, T-cell counts and TCRbeta diversity were mostly attributed to newly produced T cells.

Reading the label with the study, this specimen's treatment or condition is: allogeneic hematopoietic cell transplantation with graft depleted of TCRalphabeta T cells and CD19 B cells. The transplant recipients were children given TCRalphabeta/CD19-depleted allogeneic hematopoietic cell grafts. Recombination joined TRBV7-2 with TRBJ1-6, with TRBD1 matching 9 junction bases. This sequence was found in a male patient between 2 and 10 years old who had a stem cell transplant for chronic granulomatous disease, so the T cells may come from the graft donor. This sample comprised PBMCs, mostly from graft donor cells, obtained 180 days after TCRalphabeta/CD19-depleted stem cell transplant. The CDR3 in this case is CASSTGQGPKNSPLHF. The DNA is as follows: TGTGCCAGCAGCACCGGACAGGGGCCTAAGAATTCACCCCTCCACTTT.